One T cell receptor beta chain is described in this entry. Antigen specificity is unknown. Method: immunoSEQ multiplex PCR; TCRdb's copy keeps in-frame clones and lacks some. The sample lists approximately 810,000 clones, almost 95% occurring once. CD45RO negativity and positive selection for CCR7 defined naive CD8 cells, a population that excluded terminally differentiated effector memory CD45RA+ cells. This sample was included in a study of shared clonotypes between healthy human individuals. Study overall: Samples came from a couple of female and a few male donors aged 18 to 49. Each donor's CD8 memory used one plate, CD8 naive two, each CD4 subset three. General observations from the study: Between a handful of donors, naive CD4 clonotypes were shared at a level of around 4.9%.

Germline CDR1 and CDR2: SGHRS and YFSETQ. After removal of 2 bases from V and 8 bases from J, the junction contained 6 bases not matched to a gene. The CDR3 loop spans 15 amino acids. The receptor was derived from a man aged 25 to 40 in good health. Source material: naive CD8+ T cells sorted from blood. The chain uses TRBV5-1 and TRBJ1-4, with 10 bases fitting TRBD1. The CDR3 DNA is TGCGCCAGCAGCTTCTTTGGGACAGGGGAGGAAAAACTGTTTTTT. It specifies CASSFFGTGEEKLFF. The full variable domain, completed using reference TRBV5-1 and TRBJ1-4, is KAGVTQTPRYLIKTRGQQVTLSCSPISGHRSVSWYQQTPGQGLQFLFEYFSETQRNKGNFPGRFSGRQFSNSRSEMNVSTLELGDSALYLCASSFFGTGEEKLFFGSGTQLSVL.